A selection of T cell receptor beta chains follows, all from one sample in a study of beta chain features in type 1 diabetes. The assay was immunoSEQ multiplex PCR, and TCRdb's table has in-frame clones only and misses some. Here the sample spans about 170,000 clones, 7.8% being singletons. The sequenced material came from central memory CD4+ T cells from blood. These receptors all stem from a woman in her forties with type 1 diabetes. Both conserved end residues are part of each CDR3. Fields, in order: V gene, clone size, J gene, D gene, CDR3 length, CDR3 protein, CDR3 DNA. A D gene is named only where the DNA matches it firmly. For some rows the clone size is stated as once, few or many, or as a class when expanded; others skip it.

v_gene: TRBV9
abundance: once
j_gene: TRBJ1-2
d_gene: TRBD1
len: 15
CDR3aa: CASSLRQGRNYGYTF
CDR3nt: TGTGCCAGCAGCTTACGACAGGGTCGGAACTATGGCTACACCTTC

v_gene: TRBV28
abundance: few
j_gene: TRBJ2-7
d_gene: TRBD2
len: 15
CDR3aa: CASSRTSGRAYEQYF
CDR3nt: TGTGCCAGCAGTCGGACTAGCGGGAGAGCCTACGAGCAGTACTTC

v_gene: TRBV11-2
abundance: few
j_gene: TRBJ1-3
d_gene: .
len: 14
CDR3aa: CASSSTGSGNTIYF
CDR3nt: TGTGCCAGCAGCTCCACAGGATCAGGAAACACCATATATTTT

v_gene: TRBV7-8
abundance: .
j_gene: TRBJ1-5
d_gene: .
len: 15
CDR3aa: CASSPGASQGQPQHF
CDR3nt: TGTGCCAGCAGCCCGGGAGCGAGCCAAGGTCAGCCCCAGCATTTT

v_gene: TRBV27
abundance: .
j_gene: TRBJ2-2
d_gene: .
len: 15
CDR3aa: CASSFYDRNTGELFF
CDR3nt: TGTGCCAGCAGTTTCTACGACAGGAACACCGGGGAGCTGTTTTTT

v_gene: TRBV18
abundance: few
j_gene: TRBJ1-1
d_gene: TRBD1
len: 15
CDR3aa: CASSPGQGARTEAFF
CDR3nt: TGTGCCAGCTCCCCAGGCCAGGGGGCTCGCACTGAAGCTTTCTTT

v_gene: TRBV30
abundance: .
j_gene: TRBJ1-1
d_gene: .
len: 14
CDR3aa: CAWSTTVGDTEAFF
CDR3nt: TGTGCCTGGAGTACGACCGTAGGAGATACTGAAGCTTTCTTT

v_gene: TRBV27
abundance: .
j_gene: TRBJ2-2
d_gene: .
len: 11
CDR3aa: CASRAFGELFF
CDR3nt: TGTGCCAGCAGGGCCTTCGGGGAGCTGTTTTTT

v_gene: TRBV28
abundance: .
j_gene: TRBJ1-4
d_gene: .
len: 10
CDR3aa: CASSEEKLFF
CDR3nt: TGTGCCAGCAGTGAGGAAAAACTGTTTTTT

v_gene: TRBV30
abundance: .
j_gene: TRBJ1-5
d_gene: .
len: 15
CDR3aa: CAWSPRGTLNQPQHF
CDR3nt: TGTGCCTGGAGTCCCCGAGGGACACTAAATCAGCCCCAGCATTTT

v_gene: TRBV2
abundance: few
j_gene: TRBJ2-7
d_gene: TRBD1
len: 11
CDR3aa: CASLRGLEQYF
CDR3nt: TGTGCCAGCCTAAGGGGGCTCGAGCAGTACTTC

v_gene: TRBV28
abundance: few
j_gene: TRBJ1-1
d_gene: TRBD1
len: 14
CDR3aa: CASSRPTGRTEAFF
CDR3nt: TGTGCCAGCAGCCGACCGACAGGGCGCACTGAAGCTTTCTTT

v_gene: TRBV4-1
abundance: few
j_gene: TRBJ1-5
d_gene: TRBD1
len: 20
CDR3aa: CASSHSPGTGDIDGNQPQHF
CDR3nt: TGCGCCAGCAGCCACTCCCCCGGGACAGGGGATATCGATGGCAATCAGCCCCAGCATTTT

v_gene: TRBV6-1
abundance: few
j_gene: TRBJ2-5
d_gene: .
len: 15
CDR3aa: CASSALNGYQETQYF
CDR3nt: TGTGCCAGCAGTGCGTTGAACGGTTACCAAGAGACCCAGTACTTC

v_gene: TRBV4-1
abundance: many
j_gene: TRBJ2-1
d_gene: TRBD2
len: 16
CDR3aa: CASSLPGAGGRNEQFF
CDR3nt: TGCGCCAGCAGCCTCCCGGGAGCGGGGGGGCGTAATGAGCAGTTCTTC

v_gene: TRBV9
abundance: few
j_gene: TRBJ1-5
d_gene: TRBD1
len: 15
CDR3aa: CASSVSGTGNQPQHF
CDR3nt: TGTGCCAGCAGCGTCTCCGGGACAGGCAATCAGCCCCAGCATTTT

v_gene: TRBV6-1
abundance: .
j_gene: TRBJ2-7
d_gene: TRBD2
len: 13
CDR3aa: CASSPAGDGEQYF
CDR3nt: TGTGCCAGCAGCCCGGCGGGGGATGGCGAGCAGTACTTC

v_gene: TRBV2
abundance: .
j_gene: TRBJ1-5
d_gene: .
len: 14
CDR3aa: CASSEVFRIQPQHF
CDR3nt: TGTGCCAGCAGTGAGGTTTTTAGAATTCAGCCCCAGCATTTT

v_gene: TRBV7-2
abundance: .
j_gene: TRBJ2-5
d_gene: TRBD1
len: 19
CDR3aa: CASSLGGAIHRGRFETQYF
CDR3nt: TGTGCCAGCAGCTTAGGGGGCGCGATACACAGGGGGCGCTTCGAGACCCAGTACTTC

v_gene: TRBV25-1
abundance: many
j_gene: TRBJ2-3
d_gene: TRBD2
len: 13
CDR3aa: CASSEFVAGGQYF
CDR3nt: TGTGCCAGCAGTGAATTCGTTGCGGGGGGGCAGTATTTT